A selection of T cell receptor beta chains follows, all from one sample in a study of cytomegalovirus exposure and HLA in healthy donors. The assay was immunoSEQ multiplex PCR, and TCRdb's table has in-frame clones only and misses some. The sample includes about 160,000 clones, approximately 78% of them seen just once. Material: PBMCs. These TCRs come from a girl aged 2 to 9 in good health and CMV-seropositive. The CDR3 runs from the conserved cysteine through the conserved F or W. Fields, in order: V gene, clone size, CDR3 protein. A clone size is listed for some rows: how often the clone was seen (once, few, many), or a class if it is expanded.

TRBV30	-	CAWRERGRTDTQYF
TRBV5-1	-	CASSGDLQGTGANVLTF
TRBV28	few	CASSSRGIQETQYF
TRBV5-4	-	CASSLTGVTQYF
TRBV9	-	CASSVGTSTPPEQFF
TRBV7-8	-	CASSPGLRDFNYGYTF
TRBV5-1	-	CASSLTGDGYEQYF
TRBV21-1	-	CASSPRTQTPVQTQYF
TRBV19	-	CASSMQGSTGELFF
TRBV4-1	-	CVSSQVGQGNTIYF
TRBV6-4	-	CASSPDPSSYNEQFF
TRBV28	-	CASLRGPNSGELFF
TRBV5-5	-	CASSIAGGPIETQYF
TRBV4-1	-	CASSQDEAGGSDTQYF
TRBV28	-	CASSPPDRSSYNEQFF
TRBV2	-	CASSEARRGTGANVLTF
TRBV13	-	CASSFMRSAGANVLTF
TRBV7-8	-	CASSPRTGRQETQYF
TRBV5-3	-	CARQEGKLFF
TRBV5-8	-	CASSILRDEQFF
TRBV7-3	-	CASSFGQTNTEAFF
TRBV6-6	-	CASSQPTHGGTTEAFF
TRBV5-1	-	CASSLGLAGVGETQYF
TRBV2	-	CASSWDRESSSGYEQYF
TRBV13	few	CASSSNWADRGLDGANVLTF
TRBV30	-	CAWSVRWGTSLPNEQFF
TRBV30	-	CAWSLQQNRPQHF
TRBV2	few	CASQTGISTDTQYF
TRBV28	-	CASSLNPDRRYEQYF
TRBV5-1	-	CASSLLGDEKLFF
TRBV11-2	-	CASSLGRGLVYEQYF
TRBV12-5	-	CASGGQGARYGYTF
TRBV30	few	CAWSVRQGRSPLHF
TRBV2	-	CASSERDYLETQYF
TRBV6-1	few	CASSVSRHHTGELFF
TRBV2	-	CASSETYRGPMGEQYF
TRBV27	once	CASSLFPLSYNEQFF
TRBV6-1	-	CASSLRDRGLREQYF
TRBV9	-	CASSSWDRNTGELFF
TRBV2	-	CASSSGMSYNEQFF
TRBV11-2	few	CASRTGREGPETQYF
TRBV5-6	-	CASSDIRDSPGEQYF
TRBV20-1	once	CSALQGGYTF
TRBV6-4	-	CASSEEGGDEQFF
TRBV6-5	-	CASRLGTGDNEQFF
TRBV6-5	few	CASSYPGGRGYGYTF
TRBV19	-	CASSQARNTEAFF
TRBV2	-	CASSRSPSGNTGELFF
TRBV29-1	-	CSVAGIGTDTQYF
TRBV19	-	CASSIRGRTETQYF
TRBV27	-	CASRQGVTGELFF
TRBV18	-	CASSLFDRGGYEQYF
TRBV5-1	-	CASSLASTAVEAFF
TRBV15	-	CATSGRTGQNEQFF
TRBV19	-	CASSIRDRGLPREKLFF
TRBV30	-	CAWRYEASGYNEQFF
TRBV2	-	CASRKQVSNQPQHF
TRBV7-9	once	CASSGGQVYEQYF
TRBV11-3	-	CASSPGQVSGANVLTF
TRBV27	few	CASSLGDVGELFF